This TCR beta chain is drawn from a study of cytomegalovirus exposure and HLA in healthy donors (dated by TCRdb to about 2017). Regarding the complete study: An earlier analysis of approximately 640 of the donors reported roughly 270 Gb of sequence data and approximately 110 million unique TCR beta sequences from about 200 million T cells. To study patterns of TCR occurrence, a later analysis re-analyzed previously published TCR beta repertoires from around 700 donors and added high-resolution HLA genotyping. About 300 gigabases of sequencing data and tens of millions of unique TCR sequences were included in an early release covering around 600 HLA-typed donors. Five DR-DQ haplotypes were treated as single units for association and clustering because of strong linkage in the cohort. An earlier analysis of 587 of the donors used high-throughput TCR beta sequencing to judge whether each TCR beta V gene segment behaved as functional or pseudogenic. On average, around 240,000 unique TCR beta nucleotide sequences were sequenced per donor among 398 genotyped donors of the cohort, with approximately 18% of those sequences being non-productive. Donor age, sex, ethnicity and CMV serostatus were collected together with the repertoire data. In the later analysis, no new phenotypic data were used to find candidate immune exposures; instead, reliance was placed on TCR beta sequences and their occurrence across donors. To predict cytomegalovirus infection status, the study brought together high-throughput TCR immunosequencing, statistical association of individual TCRs with disease status, and machine learning. The study profiled the T cell repertoires of some 610 subjects by immunosequencing and related them to cytomegalovirus serostatus. Of the roughly 400 genotyped donors, less than 90% were placed in the genetic ancestry cluster associated with self-reported Caucasian donors. Every repertoire in the discovery cohort had been generated on one and the same sequencing platform. Typing coverage differed by locus: A, B, C, DRB1 and DQB1 were typed in about 629-640 donors, DQA1 in 522, DPA1 in 600 to 610, and DPB1 in 400 to 490. HLA typing included class I and class II loci at four-digit resolution. Along with the roughly 700-subject first cohort, a separate validation cohort of over a hundred different subjects was used. The aim of the study was to test whether cataloging public T cell receptors could identify signatures of past pathogen exposure. Genome-wide SNP genotypes for about 65% of the 666 donors were used in a later genetic analysis, which treated that subset as a discovery cohort.

This clone was seen once. This clone's antigen is unknown. Base qualities are not at hand, and no much larger clone is one base apart. Relative to germline, V is 7 bases shorter and J is 4 bases shorter, with 14 bases between their ends. Inclusive of the bounding cysteine and phenylalanine, the CDR3 is 14 residues long. The sequence is cut down to CDR3 DNA, 42 bases in frame from base 1. CDR1 and CDR2 are read off the germline V gene as SGHTA and FQGNSA. Libraries were prepared through the immunoSEQ multiplex PCR assay. A mixture of 60 forward primers for TCR Vbeta segments and 13 reverse primers for TCR Jbeta segments was used in the multiplex PCR. Amplification of the CDR3 region of rearranged TCR beta genes was performed with a multiplex PCR assay on genomic DNA. The Illumina HiSeq System was used to sequence the amplified TCR beta libraries as 87-base-pair reads. As for the authors' bioinformatics: In a later analysis, tens of millions of unique TCR beta chains were counted across the 650 to 700 repertoires, and roughly 10 million of these chains were shared by at least two donors. Raw reads were error-corrected and collapsed into unique sequences by a nearest-neighbor algorithm in which closely related sequences were merged to remove PCR and sequencing errors. Alignment of CDR3 sequences to IMGT reference sequences was used to assign V, D and J gene segments. For a sequence to be retained, a match of at least six nucleotides to both a V gene segment and a J gene segment was required. A rearrangement counted as productive if the CDR3 had no stop codons and remained in frame with V and J, and every other rearrangement counted as non-productive. Following IMGT convention, CDR3 was defined as the stretch from the second conserved V-encoded cysteine up to the conserved J-encoded phenylalanine. In an earlier analysis of around 570 of the donors, sequences lacking an unambiguous match to a single V gene segment were excluded. In an earlier analysis of some 590 of the donors, V segments were called functional above 56.7% productive rearrangements and were called segregating when the between-donor standard deviation exceeded 5%. A statistical classification framework was built for diagnosing cytomegalovirus status from the catalog of TCR beta chain sequences. In a later analysis, TCR nucleotide sequences were compared against IMGT/GENE-DB human TR gene sequences so that V and J genes could be assigned. In a later analysis, CDR3 sequences and most-parsimonious VDJ recombination scenarios were assigned using the TCRdist pipeline. A later analysis defined each TCR beta chain by its CDR3 amino acid sequence plus V-gene family, and excluded reads lacking a unique V-gene family. In a later analysis, several hundred highly shared, low-generation-probability nucleotide sequences were removed to address suspected cross-contamination and a sequencing artifact. A later analysis calculated a clonal expansion index for each public chain from normalized within-repertoire ranks of inferred template counts. In a later analysis, generation probabilities were computed using a VDJ recombination model fitted to out-of-frame rearrangements, and the results were checked against IGoR. In a later analysis, TCR-TCR, TCR-HLA and TCR-CMV co-occurrence was scored with hypergeometric tests, and a repertoire-size bias correction was applied to TCR pairs. In a later analysis, false discovery rates were estimated by permuting HLA or CMV assignments 20 times. In a later analysis, co-occurring TCRs were grouped with DBSCAN, and TCRdist sequence similarity was added when clustering was performed within HLA-allele-positive subsets. Co-occurrence clustering excluded repertoires with fewer than 30,000 or more than 120,000 public chains, plus five with anomalous nucleotide sharing. TCRdb obtained this table from immuneACCESS and retained in-frame rearrangements with V and J assigned. These tables miss some clones; where compared with another copy, unresolved V genes account for less than half of the shortfall, and the remainder is unexplained. V and J calls and clone size are as listed in that table; D and trimming were resolved from the DNA. Counted in this sample were roughly 180,000 clones; around 80% of them appeared once. The leading ten clones occupy more than 1% of the sample.

In total, approximately 700 healthy bone marrow donors made up the cohort. At the time of sampling, every cohort member was nominally healthy, though immune exposures that went unrecorded were likely present. The donor was CMV seronegative and was included in the group of a few hundred seronegative cohort members. Each donor provided a peripheral blood sample, and peripheral blood mononuclear cells were used for TCR beta sequencing. The Qiagen DNeasy Blood Extraction Kit was used to extract genomic DNA from the blood cell samples. On the study overall, not on this receptor specifically: In an earlier analysis of 587 of the donors, most TCR beta V segments appeared in productive rearrangements about 87% or about 30% of the time, broadly matching IMGT annotations. When HLA alleles, especially DR and DQ, strongly co-occurred, attributing TCR associations to individual alleles was difficult. Linkage disequilibrium might explain the correlated functional status among segregating V segments, but an unknown experimental factor could not be excluded. Three of the identified cytomegalovirus-associated TCR beta chains were confirmed in vitro to be specific for cytomegalovirus antigens. An association between a missense DCLRE1C variant and V-gene and J-gene trimming of TCR beta chains was found in a later genetic analysis and replicated in an independent cohort. Presence/absence analyses assumed roughly uniform sequencing depth across donors, an assumption that may not hold. Because counts were too low, about 15 rarely observed V segments, including chromosome 9 orphons, were left out of the earlier analysis of 500 to 650 of the donors. Most CMV-associated TCR beta chains appeared to be HLA-restricted in a later analysis, and the HLA associations seemed to be driven largely by CMV exposure. Some IMGT-functional V segments, including TRBV6-2 and TRBV6-3, could not be told apart with the 87-base-pair reads, so those segments were excluded. A group of highly shared sequence variants was considered likely to be a technical artifact of the sequencing pipeline. Most TCR sequences were observed very rarely across donors, whereas some public TCRs were present in many individuals. In a later analysis, TCR association rates were found to vary across HLA loci, with the most associated TCRs seen for DRB1 alleles and the fewest for HLA-C alleles. In a later analysis, several top co-occurrence clusters were reported to appear linked to parvovirus B19, influenza, CMV and Epstein-Barr virus. According to a later genetic analysis, donors in an Asian-associated ancestry cluster had fewer N-insertions in productive TCRs than the approximately 700-donor mean. In a later analysis, HLA-associated TCR beta chains showed more clonal expansion and lower generation probabilities than non-associated chains that were equally common. Because HLA typing was missing for some donors at each locus, association tests included only the typed subset. Immune exposure information for the cohort was limited to CMV serostatus. A further reported finding was that TCR beta sequences accurately predicted the HLA-A and HLA-B alleles for most subjects in the first cohort. A total of 150 to 200 TCR beta chains were listed by the study as associated with cytomegalovirus. The authors suggested that the approach could potentially be extended to other disease states and immunological phenotypes. In a later analysis, 16,951 TCR beta sequences were associated with specific HLA alleles at a false discovery rate of 0.05. The classifier was reported to diagnose cytomegalovirus status with high specificity and sensitivity in both the original and validation cohorts. This cohort had only TCR beta chains sequenced, and the lack of alpha or paired-chain data limited which features could be detected.

The TCR comes from a boy between 2 and 10 years old in good health and CMV-seronegative. The sample taken for sequencing was PBMCs. Recombination linked TRBV7-2 to TRBJ2-1; TRBD1 is perhaps the D gene, given 6 matching bases. The DNA sequence reads TGTGCCAGCACCCGACGGGGACATTACAATGAGCAGTTCTTC. This yields the protein CASTRRGHYNEQFF.